Below, one TCR beta chain is given with its context. The target antigen is unknown. These data are taken from a study of T cells in Graves' hyperthyroidism and ophthalmopathy. Study-wide findings and caveats: Ophthalmopathy and stable hyperthyroidism were told apart by a 13 V-J model.

The ends were cut back, 1 base at V and 7 bases at J, with 13 bases in the middle. The CDR3 is made up of 14 amino acids. In germline, CDR1 is SNHLY, CDR2 FYNNEI. RNA transcripts gave rise to amplified TCR beta CDR3 regions. First-round RT-PCR of the TCR CDR3 relied on the HTBI primer set. One entry per CDR3 protein, called by TCRdb with MiXCR from the multiplex PCR reads. The sample contains over 650,000 distinct CDR3 sequences, 45% of which appear only once. Uncontrolled infections, other autoimmune diseases, pregnancy or lactation led to exclusion of patients. On the basis of clinical symptoms, serum thyroxine and TRAb, thyroid ultrasound and orbital computed tomography, diagnoses were made.

The sequenced sample was peripheral blood or thyroid tissue (not recorded which). The J gene is TRBJ1-2, the V gene TRBV2, with D possibly being TRBD1 (6 bases). The receptor's source is an adult man with Graves' disease, either hyperthyroidism or ophthalmopathy (not recorded which). The CDR3 loop reads CASSEDSGACGYTF. CDR3 nucleotide sequence: TGTGCCAGCAGTGAAGATTCAGGGGCTTGTGGCTACACCTTC.